This T cell receptor (beta chain) was observed in a study of CD8+ T cells in alopecia areata. Study context: Treated patients were given oral tofacitinib, which was dosed at 5 to 10 mg twice daily.

cDNA serving as the sequencing template came from extracted, reverse transcribed RNA. The method was immunoSEQ multiplex PCR; TCRdb's version includes in-frame clones alone and lacks a portion of them. The sample includes 90,000 to 100,000 clones, around 45% seen only once; the top ten take roughly 1.3%. Broader study findings: Higher clonality and more expanded CD8+ clones appeared in lesional than normal scalp.

The ends were cut back, 0 bases at V and 2 bases at J, with 21 bases in the middle. Per germline, CDR1 SGHDN and CDR2 FVKESK. This CDR3 is built from 19 residues. This clone was counted a few times. Its antigen is unidentified. Peripheral blood samples and lesional scalp punch biopsies were obtained from alopecia areata patients. CD4+ and CD8+ T cells were sorted from PBMCs stained for CD3, CD4 and CD8. This chain joins TRBV14 and TRBJ2-3; the D is unclear. The sequence derives from a human donor with alopecia areata. Sequenced sample: CD4+ T cells sorted from blood. The CDR3 here is CASSQEERAFGLYTDTQYF. As DNA, the CDR3 is TGTGCCAGCAGCCAAGAGGAGCGAGCTTTTGGATTATACACAGATACGCAGTATTTT. The full variable domain, in which reference TRBV14 and TRBJ2-3 provide the parts outside the CDR3, is EAGVTQFPSHSVIEKGQTVTLRCDPISGHDNLYWYRRVMGKEIKFLLHFVKESKQDESGMPNNRFLAERTGGTYSTLKVQPAELEDSGVYFCASSQEERAFGLYTDTQYFGPGTRLTVL.